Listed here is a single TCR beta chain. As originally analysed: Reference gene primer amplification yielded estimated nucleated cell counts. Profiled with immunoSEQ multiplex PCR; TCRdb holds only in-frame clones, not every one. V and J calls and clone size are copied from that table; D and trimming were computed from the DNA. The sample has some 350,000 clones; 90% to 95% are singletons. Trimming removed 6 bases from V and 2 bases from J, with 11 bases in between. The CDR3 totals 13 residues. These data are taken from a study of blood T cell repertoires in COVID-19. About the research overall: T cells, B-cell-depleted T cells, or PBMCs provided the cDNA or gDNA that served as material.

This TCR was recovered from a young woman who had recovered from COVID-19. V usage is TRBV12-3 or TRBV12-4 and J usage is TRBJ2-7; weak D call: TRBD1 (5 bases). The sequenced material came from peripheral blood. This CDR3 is CASSPDRAYEQYV. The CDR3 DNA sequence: TGTGCCAGCAGCCCCGACAGAGCCTACGAGCAGTACGTC.